These 30 T cell receptor beta chains share one sample of origin, sequenced in a study of cytomegalovirus exposure and HLA in healthy donors. TCRdb's copy holds only in-frame clones and misses some; the assay was immunoSEQ multiplex PCR. The sample shows about 150,000 clones, more than 85% of them seen only once. Sequencing input: PBMCs. The receptors here all came from a young man in good health and CMV-seronegative.

The rearrangement links TRBV13 to TRBJ2-1; D unresolved. V lost 5 bases to trimming and J lost 0 bases, with 14 bases between them. Germline values: CDR1 PRHDT, CDR2 FYEKMQ (reference sequence). CDR3 length equals 16 residues. DNA of the CDR3: TGTGCCAGCAGCCCCCCATCTGCCAGCTCCTACAATGAGCAGTTCTTC. This codes for CASSPPSASSYNEQFF.

The chain is built from TRBV14 and TRBJ2-1; tentatively, D is TRBD1 (6 bases). The CDR3 is 15 residues long. The germline V gene encodes CDR1 SGHDN and CDR2 FVKESK. With 1 base removed from V and 9 bases from J, the gap between germline ends came to 16 bases. The CDR3 loop reads CASSQAGRGGVEQFF. As DNA, the CDR3 is TGTGCCAGCAGCCAAGCCGGACGTGGGGGCGTTGAGCAGTTCTTC. The full variable domain, completed using reference TRBV14 and TRBJ2-1, is EAGVTQFPSHSVIEKGQTVTLRCDPISGHDNLYWYRRVMGKEIKFLLHFVKESKQDESGMPNNRFLAERTGGTYSTLKVQPAELEDSGVYFCASSQAGRGGVEQFFGPGTRLTVL.

The gene calls are TRBV6-5 and TRBJ2-3, with 7 positions matching TRBD2. This CDR3 spans 12 amino acids. Per the germline V gene, CDR1 is MNHEY and CDR2 is SVGAGI. V was pared by 8 bases and J by 6 bases, with 5 bases of the junction left unmatched. For the CDR3, the DNA is TGTGCCAGCGGGAGGCGGGGGGATACGCAGTATTTT. Translating it yields CASGRRGDTQYF.

This clone was counted a single time. V and J are TRBV9 and TRBJ2-1; D perhaps matches TRBD2 (6 bases). CDR1 is SGDLS and CDR2 is YYNGEE in the germline V gene. This CDR3 contains 17 residues. V lost 0 bases and J lost 0, with 13 bases in between. Here the CDR3 reads CASSVGPAGSSYNEQFF. CDR3 bases: TGTGCCAGCAGCGTAGGTCCTGCGGGGAGCTCCTACAATGAGCAGTTCTTC.

The gene calls are TRBV14 and TRBJ1-2; D gene unclear. Trimming left V 0 bases short and J 2 bases short, with 4 bases between. Germline V gene sequence: CDR1 SGHDN, CDR2 FVKESK. The CDR3 covers 13 residues. This chain's CDR3 is CASSQDRNYGYTF. In nucleotides, the CDR3 is TGTGCCAGCAGCCAAGATCGGAACTATGGCTACACCTTC.

This clone was seen just once. The chain joins TRBV19 to TRBJ1-5; 10 nucleotides match TRBD1. The CDR3 loop spans 16 amino acids. Germline-derived CDR1 and CDR2 are LNHDA and SQIVND (reference sequence). Trimming removed 5 bases from V and 1 base from J; junction bases left unmatched: 5. In nucleotides, the CDR3 is TGTGCCAGTAGTCCGGGACAGGGGATGAGCAATCAGCCCCAGCATTTT. It specifies CASSPGQGMSNQPQHF.

The chain has TRBV19 and TRBJ1-5, with no clear D. V lost 4 bases, J lost 3 bases, and 16 bases lay in between. Germline CDR1 and CDR2: LNHDA and SQIVND (reference sequence). The length of the CDR3 is 16 residues. In DNA form, the CDR3 reads TGTGCCAGTAGTACCCCTTCTGGGAGGGACAATCAGCCCCAGCATTTT. Encoded protein: CASSTPSGRDNQPQHF.

This chain uses TRBV19 with TRBJ2-5, with TRBD2 identical over 9 bases. Unmatched junction bases numbered 7, after V lost 9 bases and J lost 2 bases. Looked up from germline, CDR1 is LNHDA and CDR2 is SQIVND (reference sequence). The CDR3 is made up of 14 amino acids. Here the CDR3 reads CARKRGVTQETQYF. CDR3 nucleotide sequence: TGTGCCAGGAAGCGGGGGGTGACTCAAGAGACCCAGTACTTC. The whole variable domain, filled in from reference TRBV19 and TRBJ2-5, reads DGGITQSPKYLFRKEGQNVTLSCEQNLNHDAMYWYRQDPGQGLRLIYYSQIVNDFQKGDIAEGYSVSREKKESFPLTVTSAQKNPTAFYLCARKRGVTQETQYFGPGTRLLVL.

J is TRBJ2-1 and V is TRBV4-2; 10 bases fit TRBD2. V lost 3 bases to trimming and J lost 4 bases; unmatched junction nucleotides: 3. Germline CDR1 LGHNA, CDR2 YNFKEQ. The CDR3 has 15 residues. The CDR3 region has the DNA TGTGCCAGCAGCCAGGAGCGGGAGGGGTACAATGAGCAGTTCTTC. The encoded protein is CASSQEREGYNEQFF.

The chain's CDR3 is CASSLAGNTGELFF. CDR3 DNA: TGCGCCAGCAGCTTGGCGGGGAACACCGGGGAGCTGTTTTTT. V and J are TRBV5-1 and TRBJ2-2; no clear D. V was cut by 0 bases and J by 1 base, with 4 bases left in between. The germline CDR1 and CDR2 sequences are SGHRS and YFSETQ. The CDR3 is 14 amino acids.

This rearrangement joins TRBV7-2 to TRBJ2-7; TRBD2 is a possible D gene (5 bases). CDR3 size: 13 residues. Germline values: CDR1 SGHTA, CDR2 FQGNSA. The V end was cut by 0 bases, the J end by 3 bases, with 6 bases between. Here the CDR3 DNA reads TGTGCCAGCAGCTTAGCGGGAGTCTACGAGCAGTACGTC. It yields the protein CASSLAGVYEQYV.

The chain carries TRBV18 and TRBJ1-2, with 7 nucleotides matching TRBD1. V shed 2 bases, J shed 4 bases, and the junction held 16 bases outside the gene matches. Germline loops: CDR1 KGHSH, CDR2 LQKENI. This CDR3 has 18 residues. The CDR3 loop is CASSPEGAHPVYRYGYTF. The CDR3 DNA follows: TGTGCCAGCTCACCAGAGGGGGCCCACCCAGTTTATCGCTATGGCTACACCTTC.

This rearrangement joins TRBV7-9 to TRBJ1-2; D gene uncertain. Germline values: CDR1 SEHNR, CDR2 FQNEAQ (reference sequence). The CDR3 contains 14 residues. V was shortened by 2 bases and J by 0 bases, with 7 bases between the two germline ends. The CDR3 region is CASSLLTANYGYTF. The CDR3 bases are TGTGCCAGCAGCTTACTAACAGCTAACTATGGCTACACCTTC. The full variable domain, in which reference TRBV7-9 and TRBJ1-2 provide the parts outside the CDR3, is DTGVSQNPRHKITKRGQNVTFRCDPISEHNRLYWYRQTLGQGPEFLTYFQNEAQLEKSRLLSDRFSAERPKGSFSTLEIQRTEQGDSAMYLCASSLLTANYGYTFGSGTRLTVV.

This clone appeared once. The V and J genes are TRBV18 and TRBJ2-5; TRBD1 is a possible D gene (5 bases). This CDR3 has 15 amino acids. Trimming took 8 bases from V and 2 from J, leaving 18 bases between them. The germline V gene has CDR1 KGHSH and CDR2 LQKENI. CDR3 DNA sequence: TGTGCCAGCACCACGACAGCGCCGAAACAAGAGACCCAGTACTTC. This codes for CASTTTAPKQETQYF.

This rearrangement joins TRBV19 to TRBJ2-7; 7 bases agree with TRBD2. The junction had 16 bases not matched to a gene; V was cut back by 10 bases and J by 7 bases. In germline, CDR1 is LNHDA, CDR2 SQIVND (reference sequence). This CDR3 is built from 14 residues. CDR3 nucleotide sequence: TGTGCCACAAGTTGCGGGAGCGGTATGGGGGAGCAGTACGTC. Protein sequence: CATSCGSGMGEQYV.

The gene calls are TRBV7-2 and TRBJ1-1; a possible D gene is TRBD1 (5 bases). The CDR3 extends over 14 amino acids. The germline CDR1 and CDR2 sequences are SGHTA and FQGNSA. Trimming removed 4 bases from V and 0 bases from J, with 9 bases in between. In DNA form, the CDR3 reads TGTGCCAGCAGCTCAGACAGTCTGAACACTGAAGCTTTCTTT. Its protein product is CASSSDSLNTEAFF.

This sequence joins TRBV7-9 and TRBJ1-1; D gene ambiguous. The CDR3 loop spans 13 amino acids. Germline V gives CDR1 SEHNR, CDR2 FQNEAQ (reference sequence). The germline V and J ends were trimmed by 5 bases and 5 bases, with 12 bases remaining between them. CDR3 sequence: CASSVLEGTEAFF. The CDR3 nucleotides are TGTGCCAGCAGCGTACTCGAGGGAACTGAAGCTTTCTTT.

The chain employs TRBV7-9 and TRBJ1-1, with D possibly being TRBD1 (6 bases). Germline lookup yields CDR1 SEHNR and CDR2 FQNEAQ (reference sequence). This CDR3 is built from 16 residues. The V and J ends lost 4 bases and 3 bases respectively, with 18 bases between them. For the CDR3, the DNA is TGTGCCAGCAGCTCCCTTCGAGGCAGGGGTGACACTGAAGCTTTCTTT. Its protein is CASSSLRGRGDTEAFF.

This clone was counted once. V is TRBV6-1 and J is TRBJ2-2; a possible D gene is TRBD1 (5 bases). The CDR3 is 16 amino acids. CDR1 is MNHNS and CDR2 is SASEGT in the germline V gene. Trimming removed 4 bases from V and 12 bases from J, with 24 bases in between. The CDR3 bases are TGTGCCAGCAGTGGTCCAGGGTGGTCCGATTTGGCTCAGCTGTTTTTT. The encoded protein is CASSGPGWSDLAQLFF.

This clone appeared a single time. The rearrangement joins TRBV7-6 to TRBJ1-2, with a possible D match to TRBD1 (6 bases). CDR1 SGHVS and CDR2 FNYEAQ come from the germline V gene. The ends were cut back, 5 bases at V and 3 bases at J, with 13 bases in the middle. CDR3 size: 14 residues. CDR3 coding DNA: TGTGCCAGCAGCCCCGGGGGGGCGGACTATGGCTACACCTTC. It translates to CASSPGGADYGYTF.

The genes are TRBV5-4 and TRBJ2-1; TRBD1 aligns across 8 bases. CDR1 SGHNT and CDR2 YYREEE come from the germline V gene (reference sequence). CDR3 size: 15 residues. The V segment lost 2 bases and the J segment 7 bases; nucleotides outside the gene matches: 8. This chain's CDR3 is CASSFGRQGLNEQFF. The CDR3 region has the DNA TGTGCCAGCAGCTTCGGCCGACAGGGGTTAAATGAGCAGTTCTTC.

This clone showed up just a few times. The rearrangement links TRBV6-4 to TRBJ2-3; perhaps TRBD2 as D (5 bases). Germline-derived CDR1 and CDR2 are MRHNA and SNTAGT. The CDR3 totals 14 residues. V was cut by 6 bases and J by 5 bases, with 15 bases left in between. CDR3 protein: CASSRGGEIDTQYF. CDR3 nucleotides: TGTGCCAGCAGCCGTGGTGGGGAGATAGATACGCAGTATTTT.

This clone occurred once. The chain recombines TRBV5-4 with TRBJ2-3, with TRBD2 matching 12 bases. Germline trimming cut 4 bases from V and 5 bases from J; bases unmatched to any gene: 11. CDR3 length: 17 residues. Germline CDR1 and CDR2: SGHNT and YYREEE (reference sequence). The CDR3 loop reads CASSPRTSGDTGDTQYF. Here the CDR3 DNA reads TGTGCCAGCAGCCCCCGGACTAGCGGGGATACTGGAGATACGCAGTATTTT.

V gene TRBV5-6 combines with J gene TRBJ2-7; 9 nucleotides match TRBD2. The length of the CDR3 is 15 residues. The V gene end was trimmed by 4 bases and the J gene end by 2 bases; junction bases not matched to a gene: 7. Per germline, CDR1 SGHDT and CDR2 YYEEEE. The CDR3 is CASSHWTSVAYEQYF. In nucleotides, the CDR3 is TGTGCCAGCAGCCACTGGACTAGCGTTGCCTACGAGCAGTACTTC.

The gene calls are TRBV6-1 and TRBJ2-1; D remains unclear. The CDR3 has 17 residues. Trimming pared 0 bases from V and 6 bases from J, leaving 18 bases between. The germline CDR1 and CDR2 sequences are MNHNS and SASEGT. The chain's CDR3 is CASSEALRVFVVNEQFF. DNA for the CDR3: TGTGCCAGCAGTGAAGCGCTTCGGGTATTTGTCGTCAATGAGCAGTTCTTC.

The chain recombines TRBV5-1 with TRBJ1-1; D perhaps matches TRBD1 (6 bases). The germline V and J ends were trimmed by 2 bases and 1 base, with 9 bases remaining between them. This CDR3 region has 14 residues. In germline, CDR1 is SGHRS, CDR2 YFSETQ. The CDR3: CASSLVGGNTEAFF. CDR3 nucleotides: TGCGCCAGCAGCTTAGTAGGGGGGAACACTGAAGCTTTCTTT.

This chain joins TRBV19 and TRBJ2-5; D unclear. The CDR3 has 13 residues. Trimming removed 3 bases from V and 5 bases from J, with 10 bases in between. Per the germline V gene, CDR1 is LNHDA and CDR2 is SQIVND (reference sequence). CDR3 nucleotide sequence: TGTGCCAGTAGTATTGATAGCTGGGAGACCCAGTACTTC. Translated: CASSIDSWETQYF.

The chain combines TRBV5-1 with TRBJ2-1; 13 bases fit TRBD2. CDR3 length: 19 residues. The germline V gene encodes CDR1 SGHRS and CDR2 YFSETQ. The ends lost 4 bases at V and 0 bases at J; junction bases unmatched: 10. The CDR3 sequence: CASSLGLAGLWSSYNEQFF. CDR3 in DNA: TGCGCCAGCAGCCTGGGACTAGCGGGACTTTGGAGCTCCTACAATGAGCAGTTCTTC.

In DNA, the CDR3 is TGTGCCAGCAGCCTAGGGGGAGACCAGCCCCAGCATTTT. Encoded protein: CASSLGGDQPQHF. This chain connects TRBV6-5 to TRBJ1-5; D is perhaps TRBD1 (6 bases). V was cut by 6 bases and J by 7 bases, with 13 bases left in between. The CDR3 covers 13 residues. Germline V lookup: CDR1 MNHEY, CDR2 SVGAGI.

The chain couples TRBV27 to TRBJ1-4; weak D call: TRBD1 (6 bases). The germline V gene has CDR1 MNHEY and CDR2 SMNVEV (reference sequence). CDR3 length: 13 amino acids. The ends were cut back, 8 bases at V and 8 bases at J, with 15 bases in the middle. The CDR3 protein is CASGLGGGEKLFF. The CDR3 DNA is TGTGCCAGCGGTCTGGGAGGGGGGGAAAAACTGTTTTTT.